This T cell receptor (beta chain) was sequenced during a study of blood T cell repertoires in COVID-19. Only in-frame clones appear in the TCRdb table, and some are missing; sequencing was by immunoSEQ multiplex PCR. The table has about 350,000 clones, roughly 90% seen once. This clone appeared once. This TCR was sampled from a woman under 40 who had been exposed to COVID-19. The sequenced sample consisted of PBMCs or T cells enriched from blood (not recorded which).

DNA for the CDR3: TGTGCCAGCAGTGAATTCGGGACAGATAATTCACCCCTCCACTTT. Encoded protein: CASSEFGTDNSPLHF. The V and J genes are TRBV25-1 and TRBJ1-6, with 7 bases matching TRBD1. The CDR3 has 15 amino acids. V lost 1 base to trimming and J lost 5 bases; unmatched junction nucleotides: 2. Germline V gene sequence: CDR1 MGHDK, CDR2 SYGVNS.